This TCR beta chain was captured by sequencing in a study of blood T cell repertoires in COVID-19. On the study more broadly: The United States, Italy and Spain supplied acute and convalescent COVID-19 samples. From T cells, B-cell-depleted T cells, or PBMCs came the material, which was cDNA or gDNA.

Study processing details: Amplification of reference gene primers provided the estimated nucleated cell counts. Repertoires were generated with immunoSEQ multiplex PCR, while TCRdb's copy carries only in-frame clones and drops some. V, J and clone size are taken as reported in that table, and D and trimming were inferred from the DNA itself. The table includes about 39,000 clones, roughly 78% detected once. The CDR3 runs 18 residues. The trim removed 5 bases at V and 2 bases at J, leaving 10 bases unmatched. Per germline, CDR1 KGHSH and CDR2 LQKENI. This TCR was recovered from a man between 65 and 79 years old with acute or convalescent COVID-19. Sequencing used peripheral blood. The genes are TRBV18 and TRBJ2-5; 14 nucleotides match TRBD2. The CDR3, as DNA: TGTGCCAGCTCAGAGGGACTAGCGGGAGCGGTGGGACAAGAGACCCAGTACTTC. This gives the protein CASSEGLAGAVGQETQYF. The whole variable domain, filled in from reference TRBV18 and TRBJ2-5, reads NAGVMQNPRHLVRRRGQEARLRCSPMKGHSHVYWYRQLPEEGLKFMVYLQKENIIDESGMPKERFSAEFPKEGPSILRIQQVVRGDSAAYFCASSEGLAGAVGQETQYFGPGTRLLVL.